This T cell receptor (beta chain) was identified in a study of cytomegalovirus exposure and HLA in healthy donors. Germline trimming cut 1 base from V and 4 bases from J; bases unmatched to any gene: 5. Germline CDR1 reads LGHNA; CDR2 reads YNFKEQ. This CDR3 region has 15 residues. The primer mix had 60 Vbeta and 13 Jbeta primers. Only in-frame clones appear in the TCRdb table, and some are missing; sequencing was by immunoSEQ multiplex PCR. The sample yields about 25,000 clones, of which the top ten take up 15% to 20%. The rearrangement links TRBV4-2 to TRBJ1-1; 8 nucleotides align to TRBD1. What was sequenced was PBMCs. The TCR sequence derives from a male donor in good health and CMV-seropositive. CDR3 in amino acids: CASSQAGQGSTEAFF. The CDR3 DNA reads as TGTGCCAGCAGCCAAGCCGGACAGGGATCCACTGAAGCTTTCTTT.